This TCR beta chain originates from a study of PD-L1 blockade in urothelial cancer. Study findings and constraints: Enhanced expansion of tumor-associated blood clones at 3 weeks characterized durable-benefit patients.

The CDR3 extends over 15 amino acids. CDR1 is MNHEY, CDR2 SVGAGI, per germline. Trimming removed 4 bases at V and 8 bases at J, with 20 bases between. The method was immunoSEQ multiplex PCR; TCRdb's version includes in-frame clones alone and lacks a portion of them. The table records 41,000 or so clones, roughly 81% of them present only once. The time point is: peripheral blood 6 weeks after treatment start. Locally advanced or metastatic urothelial carcinoma was diagnosed in the patients. As to this clone: The antigen is unknown.

This clonotype was obtained from a man between 70 and 80 years old with urothelial cancer. This specimen consisted of PBMCs, obtained around atezolizumab (anti-PD-L1) treatment. The genes are TRBV6-5 and TRBJ1-2; maybe TRBD1 (5 bases). The CDR3 region is CASSSGGPLFRGYTF. The CDR3 DNA sequence: TGTGCCAGCAGTTCGGGGGGTCCCCTTTTTAGGGGCTACACCTTC.